One T cell receptor (beta chain) is described in this entry. What it binds is not known. This sample is drawn from a study of OX40 agonist ivuxolimab in advanced cancers. Study in general: Previous treatment with anti-PD-1, anti-PD-L1 or anti-CTLA-4 therapy was allowed; 40% had received some. One patient with hepatocellular carcinoma and two with cutaneous melanoma, three in all, had partial responses.

The germline V gene has CDR1 SGHNT and CDR2 YYREEE (reference sequence). The CDR3 length is 13 residues. V was clipped by 1 base and J by 4 bases, with 6 bases between them. The data were produced by immunoSEQ multiplex PCR, yet TCRdb's version contains in-frame clones alone and is incomplete. This sample has approximately 96,000 clones, with around 90% found just once. Study findings and constraints: Fewer expanded clones were found on average in CD4+ than in CD8+ T cells. Researchers did not establish what antigens the expanded peripheral T cells target.

The V gene is TRBV5-4, the J gene TRBJ2-1; D remains unclear. The sequencing used CD4+ or CD8+ T cells sorted from blood, collected in a trial of the OX40 agonist ivuxolimab. This clonotype was obtained from an adult with an advanced solid tumor such as melanoma, head and neck, liver or kidney cancer. CDR3 protein: CASSLWLYNEQFF. The CDR3 DNA reads TGTGCCAGCAGCTTGTGGCTATACAATGAGCAGTTCTTC.